This TCR beta chain emerged from a study of CD8 T cells in Susac syndrome. This clonotype appeared a single time. When the RNA was reverse transcribed, random hexamers were used with an input of roughly 0.5 to 1 ug. TCRdb processed the immunoSEQ multiplex PCR reads anew with MiXCR; each CDR3 protein has one entry. The table includes approximately 70,000 distinct CDR3 sequences, 96% detected once. The CDR3 length is 13 residues. Trimming took 6 bases from V and 7 from J; bases not matched to a gene: 7. Looked up from germline, CDR1 is DFQATT and CDR2 is SNEGSKA (reference sequence). The sequenced sample consisted of CD4+ T cells from PBMCs. The chain recombines TRBV20-1 with TRBJ2-1, with TRBD2 identical over 9 bases. The receptor was derived from a human donor with multiple sclerosis. The CDR3 coding sequence is TGCAGTGCCCAAGCGGGGGGCCTAAATGAGCAGTTCTTC. As protein: CSAQAGGLNEQFF.